The source of this T cell receptor beta chain is a study of blood T cell repertoires in COVID-19. The wider study: Sites in the United States, Italy and Spain provided acute and convalescent COVID-19 samples. Sample material is recorded as cDNA or gDNA derived from T cells, B-cell-depleted T cells, or PBMCs.

Per the original methods: Using reference gene primer amplification, nucleated cell counts were estimated. The protocol was immunoSEQ multiplex PCR, while the TCRdb copy is restricted to in-frame clones and leaves out a portion. V and J calls plus clone size are reproduced from that table; the DNA served to infer D and trimming. The data contain under 200,000 clones, approximately 91% of them seen just once; the ten biggest clones take up 2% to 3%. The CDR3 covers 16 residues. V was shortened by 0 bases and J by 4 bases, with 16 bases between the two germline ends. Germline V gene lookup returns CDR1 GTSNPN and CDR2 SVGIG (reference sequence).

This receptor was taken from a man between 18 and 29 years old with acute or convalescent COVID-19. Material: peripheral blood. The rearrangement uses TRBV30 and TRBJ1-5; tentatively, D is TRBD1 (5 bases). The CDR3 coding sequence is TGTGCCTGGAGTGTAAATAGGGGCTTCCAGAATCAGCCCCAGCATTTT. Amino acids: CAWSVNRGFQNQPQHF.